What follows describes a single T cell receptor beta chain. As yet, its antigen is unknown. Described treatment: approximately nine-day PBMC culture with coronavirus spike peptide pools or control peptides (ViraFEST assay). Prior to the COVID-19 pandemic (2011-2018), the unexposed donor's CD4+ T cells were collected. Once peptide pools had expanded antigen-specific T cells, ViraFEST sequenced TCRs. When roughly ten days of culture had elapsed, CD4+ T cells were isolated by negative selection. Researchers challenged CD4+ T cells from unexposed donors with SARS-CoV-2 S/N and four cold-coronavirus spikes, cells permitting. This sample stems from a study of vaccination and CD4 T cells after COVID-19. Notes on the study in general: Relatively few convalescent patients were studied, without early post-infection timepoints.

Sequence data for DNA of cultured CD4+ T cells were generated by the Oncomine TCR Beta short-read assay. TCRdb reprocessed the PCR reads via MiXCR and lists one record per CDR3 protein. The sample carries 9,300 or so distinct CDR3 sequences, around 50% recorded once. The source is a human donor in good health. Sequencing used CD4+ T cells from blood, cultured in vitro.

The CDR3 DNA follows: TGTGCCAGCAGCCCCGGGACAGTGGGTCAGCCCCAGCATTTT. Its protein is CASSPGTVGQPQHF. The chain couples TRBV12-3 or TRBV12-4 to TRBJ1-5, with 7 bases that match TRBD1. After removal of 6 bases from V and 6 bases from J, the junction contained 8 bases not matched to a gene. The CDR3 sequence is 14 residues long.